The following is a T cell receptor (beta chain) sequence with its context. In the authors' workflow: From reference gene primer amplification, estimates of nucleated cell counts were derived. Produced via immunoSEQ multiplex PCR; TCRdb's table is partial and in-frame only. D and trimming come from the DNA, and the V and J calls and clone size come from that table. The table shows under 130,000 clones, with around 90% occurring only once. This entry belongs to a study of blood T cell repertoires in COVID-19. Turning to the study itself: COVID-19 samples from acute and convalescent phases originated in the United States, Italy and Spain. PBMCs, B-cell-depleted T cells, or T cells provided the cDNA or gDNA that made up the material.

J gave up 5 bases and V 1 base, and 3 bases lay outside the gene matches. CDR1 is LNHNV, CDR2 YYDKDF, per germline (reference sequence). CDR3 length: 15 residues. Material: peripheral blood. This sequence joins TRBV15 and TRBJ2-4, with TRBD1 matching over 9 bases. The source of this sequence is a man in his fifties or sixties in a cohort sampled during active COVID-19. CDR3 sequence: CATSRGDRAENIQYF. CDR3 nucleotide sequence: TGTGCCACCAGCAGAGGGGACAGGGCGGAAAACATTCAGTACTTC. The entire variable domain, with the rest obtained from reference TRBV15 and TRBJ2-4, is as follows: DAMVIQNPRYQVTQFGKPVTLSCSQTLNHNVMYWYQQKSSQAPKLLFHYYDKDFNNEADTPDNFQSRRPNTSFCFLDIRSPGLGDTAMYLCATSRGDRAENIQYFGAGTRLSVL.